The next 23 T cell receptor beta chains were all read from a single sample in a study of CD8+CD57+ T cells in acquired aplastic anemia. Genomic DNA was employed as the template in profiling TCR beta VDJ and CDR3. TCRdb reprocessed the reads via MiXCR and lists one record per CDR3 protein. The sample includes roughly 160,000 distinct CDR3 sequences, around 60% of them seen just once. Source material: sorted CD4+, CD8+, or CD8+CD57+ T cells (not recorded which) from PBMCs. Receptors originate from a human donor in good health.

In DNA form, the CDR3 reads TGTGCCAGCAGTGAAAGAAGTTGGGGGGTTGGGGTCTCCTACGAGCAGTACTTC. This gives the protein CASSERSWGVGVSYEQYF. This chain links TRBV2 with TRBJ2-7, with D possibly being TRBD2 (6 bases). This CDR3 region has 18 residues. Between the trimmed V and J ends, which lost 2 bases and 0 bases, there was a span of 20 bases. Germline values: CDR1 SNHLY, CDR2 FYNNEI.

The chain links TRBV3-1 to TRBJ2-3, with D uncertain. Germline values: CDR1 LGHDT, CDR2 YNNKEL (reference sequence). CDR3 length equals 12 residues. Trimming cost V 1 base and J 11 bases, with 10 bases left between them. The CDR3 region is CASSQAANEQYF. CDR3 coding DNA: TGTGCCAGCAGCCAAGCGGCAAATGAGCAGTATTTT.

This clonotype was seen a few times. The chain carries TRBV6-4 and TRBJ1-6; D unresolved. Germline CDR1 is MRHNA and CDR2 is SNTAGT. The CDR3 totals 13 residues. V gave up 2 bases and J gave up 7 bases, with 6 bases separating them. For the CDR3, the DNA is TGTGCCAGCAGTGACGAGTTGAATTCACCCCTCCACTTT. Protein: CASSDELNSPLHF.

This chain uses TRBV5-4 with TRBJ1-3; D remains unclear. The germline V and J ends were trimmed by 9 bases and 0 bases, with 13 bases remaining between them. This CDR3 is 14 amino acids long. Germline V lookup: CDR1 SGHNT, CDR2 YYREEE (reference sequence). CDR3 amino acids: CATTRADSGNTIYF. The CDR3 DNA is TGTGCCACGACGCGGGCGGACTCTGGAAACACCATATATTTT.

The chain joins TRBV29-1 to TRBJ1-2; the D gene is possibly TRBD1 (6 bases). Germline CDR1 and CDR2: SQVTM and ANQGSEA. The CDR3 covers 13 residues. The germline V and J ends were trimmed by 4 bases and 2 bases, with 11 bases remaining between them. In nucleotides, the CDR3 is TGCAGCGTTGCGGACAGCTTGAACTATGGCTACACCTTC. Translating gives CSVADSLNYGYTF. The full variable domain, with the rest looked up from reference TRBV29-1 and TRBJ1-2, is SAVISQKPSRDICQRGTSLTIQCQVDSQVTMMFWYRQQPGQSLTLIATANQGSEATYESGFVIDKFPISRPNLTFSTLTVSNMSPEDSSIYLCSVADSLNYGYTFGSGTRLTVV.

The chain employs TRBV10-3 and TRBJ2-7, with unresolved D. Germline CDR1 is ENHRY and CDR2 is SYGVKD. The CDR3 covers 13 residues. Trimming removed 7 bases at V and 2 bases at J, with 12 bases between. The chain's CDR3 is CAITSGSAYEQYF. CDR3 DNA: TGTGCCATCACCTCCGGGTCAGCCTACGAGCAGTACTTC.

This rearrangement joins TRBV2 to TRBJ1-2, with 8 nucleotides matching TRBD1. Looked up from germline, CDR1 is SNHLY and CDR2 is FYNNEI. The ends lost 10 bases at V and 7 bases at J; junction bases unmatched: 17. The CDR3 consists of 15 residues. CDR3 DNA: TGTGCCACCAATATACGCGAGACAGGGGTTGGTGGCTACACCTTC. It codes for CATNIRETGVGGYTF.

This clonotype was observed many times. The chain has TRBV29-1 and TRBJ2-1; 10 nucleotides match TRBD2. Germline-derived CDR1 and CDR2 are SQVTM and ANQGSEA. The CDR3 contains 13 residues. Trimming cost V 7 bases and J 7 bases; bases outside gene matches: 7. This chain's CDR3 is CSATGTSANEQFF. In nucleotides, the CDR3 is TGCAGCGCAACCGGGACTAGCGCGAATGAGCAGTTCTTC.

The chain is built from TRBV7-8 and TRBJ2-2; 9 bases align to TRBD2. The V segment lost 6 bases and the J segment 13 bases; nucleotides outside the gene matches: 9. This CDR3 comprises 13 residues. CDR1 is SGHVS and CDR2 is FQNEAQ in the germline V gene. The CDR3 nucleotides are TGTGCCAGCAGTCTGGCGGGGGGGCGTATGCTGTTTTTT. Translating gives CASSLAGGRMLFF. The whole variable domain, filled in from reference TRBV7-8 and TRBJ2-2, reads GAGVSQSPRYKVAKRGQDVALRCDPISGHVSLFWYQQALGQGPEFLTYFQNEAQLDKSGLPSDRFFAERPEGSVSTLKIQRTQQEDSAVYLCASSLAGGRMLFFGEGSRLTVL.

This clonotype has at least ten counts. This rearrangement joins TRBV7-2 to TRBJ2-2; D remains unclear. Trimming removed 5 bases at V and 3 bases at J, with 16 bases between. This CDR3 region has 16 residues. CDR1 is SGHTA, CDR2 FQGNSA, per germline. CDR3 DNA sequence: TGTGCCAGCAGCCCCATTTTGTGGGAAGACACCGGGGAGCTGTTTTTT. Translated, it gives CASSPILWEDTGELFF. The variable domain in full, with the rest retrieved from reference TRBV7-2 and TRBJ2-2, is GAGVSQSPSNKVTEKGKDVELRCDPISGHTALYWYRQSLGQGLEFLIYFQGNSAPDKSGLPSDRFSAERTGGSVSTLTIQRTQQEDSAVYLCASSPILWEDTGELFFGEGSRLTVL.

This chain links TRBV7-9 with TRBJ2-7; 12 bases are shared with TRBD1. This CDR3 contains 14 residues. Per the germline V gene, CDR1 is SEHNR and CDR2 is FQNEAQ (reference sequence). V lost 5 bases and J lost 6; bases outside the gene matches: 5. The CDR3 DNA follows: TGTGCCAGCAGCGGGGACAGGGGGCGCGGCGAGCAGTACTTC. Translated: CASSGDRGRGEQYF.

This clonotype was picked up many times. The genes are TRBV19 and TRBJ2-7; D possibly corresponds to TRBD2 (5 bases). Looked up from germline, CDR1 is LNHDA and CDR2 is SQIVND (reference sequence). The CDR3 totals 15 residues. Deletions cut 5 bases from V and 2 bases from J, with 16 bases between. As DNA, the CDR3 is TGTGCCAGTAGTCCTGGGGAGCGGATTCCCTACGAGCAGTACTTC. This sequence encodes CASSPGERIPYEQYF.

The chain has TRBV19 and TRBJ1-2; tentative D call: TRBD1 (6 bases). With 7 bases removed from V and 4 bases from J, the gap between germline ends came to 13 bases. This CDR3 has 13 residues. Germline CDR1 LNHDA, CDR2 SQIVND (reference sequence). The CDR3 loop is CASIGTGTYGYTF. CDR3 nucleotides: TGTGCCAGTATAGGAACAGGGACCTATGGCTACACCTTC. Using reference TRBV19 and TRBJ1-2 for the parts outside the CDR3, the full variable domain is DGGITQSPKYLFRKEGQNVTLSCEQNLNHDAMYWYRQDPGQGLRLIYYSQIVNDFQKGDIAEGYSVSREKKESFPLTVTSAQKNPTAFYLCASIGTGTYGYTFGSGTRLTVV.

This clonotype was recorded many times. This chain links TRBV7-8 with TRBJ2-1; D ambiguous. The CDR3 totals 15 residues. The V end lost 4 bases, the J end lost 1 base, and 11 bases lay between the germline ends. Germline CDR1 reads SGHVS; CDR2 reads FQNEAQ. CDR3 protein: CASSSRRGSYNEQFF. The DNA for the CDR3 is TGTGCCAGCAGCTCCCGACGCGGATCCTACAATGAGCAGTTCTTC.

Ten or more counts support this clonotype. This chain connects TRBV7-9 to TRBJ2-7; possible D gene TRBD1, 6 bases. The CDR3 extends over 14 amino acids. From germline, CDR1 is SEHNR and CDR2 FQNEAQ (reference sequence). V lost 5 bases and J lost 0, with 11 bases in between. The CDR3, as DNA: TGTGCCAGCAGCCCGAAGGACAGCTCCTACGAGCAGTACTTC. Its translation is CASSPKDSSYEQYF.

The chain is built from TRBV15 and TRBJ1-5; 10 nucleotides agree with TRBD1. V was pared by 4 bases and J by 4 bases, with 4 bases of the junction left unmatched. Germline CDR1 LNHNV, CDR2 YYDKDF (reference sequence). The CDR3 consists of 15 residues. As DNA, the CDR3 is TGTGCCACCAGCACGGACAGGGGGACGAATCAGCCCCAGCATTTT. Encoded protein: CATSTDRGTNQPQHF. The full variable domain, its missing parts supplied by reference TRBV15 and TRBJ1-5, is DAMVIQNPRYQVTQFGKPVTLSCSQTLNHNVMYWYQQKSSQAPKLLFHYYDKDFNNEADTPDNFQSRRPNTSFCFLDIRSPGLGDTAMYLCATSTDRGTNQPQHFGDGTRLSIL.

This chain links TRBV7-9 with TRBJ1-1, with D possibly matching TRBD1 (5 bases). The CDR3 spans 16 residues. Between the trimmed V and J ends, which lost 1 base and 5 bases, there was a span of 17 bases. Germline CDR1 and CDR2: SEHNR and FQNEAQ (reference sequence). CDR3 coding DNA: TGTGCCAGCAGCTTAGGTCCCCTCTCGGGGGAAACTGAAGCTTTCTTT. Translating gives CASSLGPLSGETEAFF.

This clonotype was picked up one time. It may be a read error: a sequence one base away is much more abundant. The genes are TRBV6-6 and TRBJ2-1; 11 nucleotides line up with TRBD2. Germline-derived CDR1 and CDR2 are MNHNY and SVGAGI (reference sequence). V was clipped by 6 bases and J by 5 bases; unmatched bases: 6. The CDR3 consists of 15 residues. The CDR3: CASRPGLAEDNEQFF. The CDR3 DNA reads TGTGCCAGCAGACCGGGACTAGCGGAAGACAATGAGCAGTTCTTC.

The V gene is TRBV2, the J gene TRBJ2-7; the D is unclear. This CDR3 spans 14 amino acids. Germline V lookup: CDR1 SNHLY, CDR2 FYNNEI. The V end lost 4 bases, the J end lost 0 bases, and 10 bases lay between the germline ends. The DNA of the CDR3 is TGTGCCAGCAGTGTAGGGAAATCCTCCTACGAGCAGTACTTC. Translated: CASSVGKSSYEQYF.

This clonotype was detected only once. V and J are TRBV29-1 and TRBJ1-1; D not resolved. Germline V gene data show CDR1 as SQVTM and CDR2 as ANQGSEA. Trimming took 1 base from V and 5 from J, leaving 8 bases between them. The CDR3 runs 12 residues. The CDR3, as DNA: TGCAGCGTTGAAGGCCGGAATACTGAAGCTTTCTTT. Protein: CSVEGRNTEAFF.

The rearrangement links TRBV7-9 to TRBJ2-7, with a weak D call TRBD1 (6 bases). The CDR3 consists of 15 residues. Per the germline V gene, CDR1 is SEHNR and CDR2 is FQNEAQ (reference sequence). V lost 2 bases to trimming and J lost 5 bases, with 16 bases between them. CDR3 DNA sequence: TGTGCCAGCAGCTTAAGGTTGGGGGCAGTCGACGAGCAGTACTTC. Its protein is CASSLRLGAVDEQYF.

This sequence joins TRBV20-1 and TRBJ2-7, with 9 bases identical to TRBD1. Germline V gene sequence: CDR1 DFQATT, CDR2 SNEGSKA (reference sequence). The trim removed 3 bases at V and 3 bases at J, leaving 3 bases unmatched. This CDR3 is built from 13 residues. The CDR3 protein is CSASSTGGYEQYF. The DNA of the CDR3 is TGCAGTGCTAGTTCGACAGGGGGCTACGAGCAGTACTTC.

V and J are TRBV7-8 and TRBJ2-1; no reliable D call. The CDR3 covers 12 residues. Trimming took 5 bases from V and 10 from J, leaving 12 bases between them. Germline V gene lookup returns CDR1 SGHVS and CDR2 FQNEAQ. The CDR3 DNA sequence: TGTGCCAGCAGCCCGGCGGCACCCGAGCAGTTCTTC. Translating it yields CASSPAAPEQFF.